Listed here are 26 T cell receptor beta chains from one sample, sequenced in a study of cytotoxic CD8 clonotypes in ibrutinib-treated CLL. The repertoire was sequenced with immunoSEQ multiplex PCR; TCRdb's copy has only in-frame clones and lacks some. The sample consists of around 97,000 clones, around four fifths of them appearing once. This specimen was PBMCs, taken after 12 months of ibrutinib treatment. The receptors stem from a human donor with chronic lymphocytic leukemia.

V usage is TRBV27 and J usage is TRBJ2-3, with D perhaps TRBD2 (6 bases). V lost 5 bases and J lost 0, with 15 bases in between. Germline V CDR1 and CDR2: MNHEY, SMNVEV (reference sequence). CDR3 length: 16 residues. CDR3 nucleotides: TGTGCCAGCAGTACCACATGGACTACTAGCACAGATACGCAGTATTTT. Translated: CASSTTWTTSTDTQYF.

The chain is built from TRBV9 and TRBJ2-3, with 12 positions matching TRBD2. This CDR3 spans 16 amino acids. Germline-derived CDR1 and CDR2 are SGDLS and YYNGEE. With V trimmed by 10 bases and J by 6 bases, 15 bases remained unmatched. The CDR3 coding sequence is TGTGCCGGTACTGGGACTAGCGGGTGGGTTTCGGATACGCAGTATTTT. Its translation: CAGTGTSGWVSDTQYF.

The chain couples TRBV5-1 to TRBJ2-3, with TRBD2 identical over 8 bases. Germline trimming cut 4 bases from V and 1 base from J; bases unmatched to any gene: 11. The germline V gene has CDR1 SGHRS and CDR2 YFSETQ. This CDR3 is built from 17 residues. CDR3 bases: TGCGCCAGCAGCCTGGGACCTCAGCGGGGGCGCACAGATACGCAGTATTTT. This codes for CASSLGPQRGRTDTQYF.

The chain uses TRBV5-6 and TRBJ1-1; D unresolved. Trimming stripped 2 bases from V and 3 bases from J, with 14 bases between. Germline V gives CDR1 SGHDT, CDR2 YYEEEE. CDR3 length equals 15 residues. CDR3 bases: TGTGCCAGCAGCTTCTTGAAGGGAATCGACACTGAAGCTTTCTTT. Protein product: CASSFLKGIDTEAFF.

This rearrangement joins TRBV25-1 to TRBJ2-7, with D possibly being TRBD1 (6 bases). Germline assignment: CDR1 MGHDK and CDR2 SYGVNS. The CDR3 is made up of 13 amino acids. The germline V and J ends were trimmed by 5 bases and 3 bases, with 11 bases remaining between them. The CDR3, as DNA: TGTGCCAGCAGTCCAACAGGGATCTACGAGCAGTACTTC. The encoded protein is CASSPTGIYEQYF.

This chain joins TRBV10-2 and TRBJ1-1; D is undetermined. The length of the CDR3 is 15 residues. Trimming took 8 bases from V and 4 from J, leaving 20 bases between them. CDR1 WSHSY and CDR2 SAAADI come from the germline V gene. As DNA, the CDR3 is TGCGCCAGCTCCCCCGCGGGCGGCGGGAGCACTGAAGCTTTCTTT. Protein: CASSPAGGGSTEAFF.

The rearrangement joins TRBV5-1 to TRBJ2-7; D ambiguous. The CDR3 covers 14 residues. CDR1 and CDR2 (germline): SGHRS, YFSETQ. V was clipped by 4 bases and J by 4 bases, with 15 bases between them. Here the CDR3 reads CASSAPGAPYEQYF. As DNA, the CDR3 is TGCGCCAGCAGCGCCCCAGGAGCCCCTTACGAGCAGTACTTC.

V usage is TRBV10-2 and J usage is TRBJ1-1, with D unresolved. CDR1 is WSHSY, CDR2 SAAADI, per germline. Trimming took off 4 bases at V and 1 base at J, with 4 bases between the two ends. The CDR3 is 12 residues long. Here the CDR3 reads CASSGKNTEAFF. CDR3 DNA: TGCGCCAGCAGTGGGAAGAACACTGAAGCTTTCTTT.

The rearrangement uses TRBV15 and TRBJ1-4; the D is unclear. In germline, CDR1 is LNHNV, CDR2 YYDKDF (reference sequence). Trimming cost V 0 bases and J 5 bases, with 10 bases left between them. This CDR3 has 15 amino acids. CDR3: CATSRDRSGNEKLFF. In DNA, the CDR3 is TGTGCCACCAGCAGAGATAGGTCGGGCAATGAAAAACTGTTTTTT. The whole variable domain, filled in from reference TRBV15 and TRBJ1-4, reads DAMVIQNPRYQVTQFGKPVTLSCSQTLNHNVMYWYQQKSSQAPKLLFHYYDKDFNNEADTPDNFQSRRPNTSFCFLDIRSPGLGDTAMYLCATSRDRSGNEKLFFGSGTQLSVL.

The chain carries TRBV27 and TRBJ2-1, with 12 bases aligning to TRBD1. Trimming removed 5 bases from V and 8 bases from J; junction bases left unmatched: 10. The germline V gene has CDR1 MNHEY and CDR2 SMNVEV (reference sequence). This CDR3 is built from 16 residues. The chain's CDR3 is CASSALGTGGSYEQFF. The DNA for the CDR3 is TGTGCCAGCAGTGCTCTCGGGACAGGGGGCAGCTATGAGCAGTTCTTC.

This chain connects TRBV12-2 to TRBJ1-6; the table gives TRBD1 as D, unverified against the DNA. TRBV12-2 is deemed a pseudogene. This CDR3 has 14 amino acids. The DNA for the CDR3 is TGTGCAAGTCGCTTCTACAGGGATAATTCACCCCTCCACTTT. It translates to CASRFYRDNSPLHF.

This clone was seen more than once but under ten times. This rearrangement joins TRBV6-5 to TRBJ1-1, with D perhaps TRBD1 (5 bases). CDR1 is MNHEY, CDR2 SVGAGI, per germline. The CDR3 covers 13 residues. V shed 7 bases and J shed 6 bases, with 15 bases lying between them. CDR3 in amino acids: CASNSQGPSEAFF. DNA of the CDR3: TGTGCCAGCAATTCCCAGGGCCCCTCTGAAGCTTTCTTT.

The V gene is TRBV6-6, the J gene TRBJ2-7; a possible D gene is TRBD2 (6 bases). CDR1 and CDR2 from the germline V gene are MNHNY and SVGAGI (reference sequence). The CDR3 runs to 14 residues. Trimming removed 2 bases at V and 4 bases at J, with 12 bases between. CDR3 region: CASSYHPTSYEQYF. CDR3 coding DNA: TGTGCCAGCAGTTACCACCCGACTAGTTACGAGCAGTACTTC.

The J gene is TRBJ2-1, the V gene TRBV5-1; D possibly matches TRBD1 or TRBD2 (5 bases each). CDR3 size: 16 residues. Trimming removed 0 bases at V and 0 bases at J, with 10 bases between. CDR1 and CDR2 (germline): SGHRS, YFSETQ. This CDR3 reads CASSLVGVASYNEQFF. CDR3 DNA: TGCGCCAGCAGCTTGGTGGGGGTTGCCTCCTACAATGAGCAGTTCTTC.

The rearrangement joins TRBV6-1 to TRBJ1-2; D is unresolved. This CDR3 is 14 amino acids long. Germline loops: CDR1 MNHNS, CDR2 SASEGT. V lost 2 bases to trimming and J lost 8 bases, with 15 bases between them. The CDR3: CASSETRSSEGYTF. DNA of the CDR3: TGTGCCAGCAGTGAAACACGCAGCTCGGAGGGCTACACCTTC.

The chain joins TRBV9 to TRBJ2-7; 9 bases align to TRBD1. The J segment lost 6 bases and the V segment lost 4 bases, leaving 11 bases of the junction unmatched. Germline V gives CDR1 SGDLS, CDR2 YYNGEE. The CDR3 sequence is 15 residues long. The CDR3 sequence: CASSLEGTGLREQYF. In nucleotides, the CDR3 is TGTGCCAGCAGCCTGGAGGGGACAGGGCTCCGCGAGCAGTACTTC.

The chain recombines TRBV5-6 with TRBJ1-2; TRBD1 agrees at 8 bases. The CDR3 extends over 14 amino acids. Germline CDR1 reads SGHDT; CDR2 reads YYEEEE. V lost 7 bases to trimming and J lost 6 bases; unmatched junction nucleotides: 11. The CDR3: CASADRGGIDGYTF. DNA for the CDR3: TGTGCCAGCGCTGACAGGGGTGGAATTGATGGCTACACCTTC.

The chain has TRBV29-1 and TRBJ1-4; no definite D call. CDR1 SQVTM and CDR2 ANQGSEA come from the germline V gene. The CDR3 sequence is 14 residues long. The ends were cut back, 7 bases at V and 8 bases at J, with 20 bases in the middle. Here the CDR3 DNA reads TGCAGCGGGTCTCTAACCTCAAATGGGGAAAAACTGTTTTTT. It translates to CSGSLTSNGEKLFF.

This chain links TRBV5-1 with TRBJ1-1, with TRBD1 matching 11 bases. V shed 5 bases, J shed 5 bases, and the junction held 8 bases outside the gene matches. Germline assignment: CDR1 SGHRS and CDR2 YFSETQ. This CDR3 comprises 15 residues. DNA for the CDR3: TGCGCCAGCAGGCGGGACAGGGGGTCGGGTACTGAAGCTTTCTTT. It translates to CASRRDRGSGTEAFF.

Here the CDR3 reads CASSSMRSSYEQYF. In DNA form, the CDR3 reads TGTGCCAGCAGCTCCATGCGCAGCTCCTACGAGCAGTACTTC. The rearrangement joins TRBV7-2 to TRBJ2-7; D is ambiguous. Trimming cost V 4 bases and J 0 bases, with 10 bases left between them. Germline loops: CDR1 SGHTA, CDR2 FQGNSA. The CDR3 runs 14 residues.

The chain links TRBV6-5 to TRBJ1-5; 8 bases are shared with TRBD1. The germline V gene encodes CDR1 MNHEY and CDR2 SVGAGI. J was trimmed by 7 bases and V by 5 bases; bases with no gene match: 4. CDR3 length: 13 amino acids. The CDR3 DNA sequence: TGTGCCAGCAGTGTGGACAGGGACCAGCCCCAGCATTTT. Translation: CASSVDRDQPQHF.

This chain joins TRBV6-1 and TRBJ2-1; TRBD1 might be the D (6 bases). The CDR3 sequence is 14 residues long. The germline gives CDR1 MNHNS, CDR2 SASEGT. The V end lost 8 bases, the J end lost 6 bases, and 17 bases lay between the germline ends. The CDR3 nucleotides read TGTGCCAGCCGGTTTGGGGGCAGCGTCAATGAGCAGTTCTTC. Translation: CASRFGGSVNEQFF.

This clone has more than one count but fewer than ten. The chain joins TRBV5-4 to TRBJ1-1; D may be TRBD1 (5 bases). V was trimmed by 0 bases and J by 8 bases, leaving 8 bases between them. Germline CDR1 SGHNT, CDR2 YYREEE (reference sequence). The length of the CDR3 is 12 residues. CDR3 sequence (DNA): TGTGCCAGCAGCTTGGGGGGCGTAGAAGCTTTCTTT. Its protein product is CASSLGGVEAFF.

This clone has a count of ten or more. J is TRBJ1-2 and V is TRBV5-3; no clear D gene. TRBV5-3 is annotated as an ORF whose role is uncertain. Trimming removed 8 bases at V and 8 bases at J, with 16 bases between. CDR3 length: 12 residues. The CDR3 here is CASSQDSEGYTF. The DNA of the CDR3 is TGTGCCAGCAGCCAAGATTCAGAAGGCTACACCTTC.

This chain links TRBV6-1 with TRBJ2-1; 11 nucleotides match TRBD2. V shed 6 bases, J shed 7 bases, and the junction held 17 bases outside the gene matches. Germline-derived CDR1 and CDR2 are MNHNS and SASEGT. The CDR3 is made up of 18 amino acids. This CDR3 is CASRERLEIAGGQNEQFF. The CDR3 DNA sequence: TGTGCCAGCAGGGAACGCCTTGAAATAGCGGGGGGGCAGAATGAGCAGTTCTTC.

This sequence joins TRBV7-6 and TRBJ2-2; D is perhaps TRBD1 (7 bases). The germline gives CDR1 SGHVS, CDR2 FNYEAQ. V was pared by 6 bases and J by 0 bases, with 23 bases between. There are 19 residues in the CDR3. The CDR3 protein is CASRSSDYAGQTNTGELFF. The CDR3, as DNA: TGTGCCAGCAGATCCTCAGACTACGCGGGACAGACGAACACCGGGGAGCTGTTTTTT.